This T cell receptor beta chain was profiled in a study of T cell responses to AZD1222 COVID-19 vaccine. Generated by immunoSEQ multiplex PCR, the TCRdb table keeps only in-frame clones and is missing some. Among some 96,000 clones listed, around 90% were seen once. Germline V gene lookup returns CDR1 SEHNR and CDR2 FQNEAQ (reference sequence). The CDR3 is made up of 14 amino acids. Trimming pared 5 bases from V and 4 bases from J, leaving 14 bases between. The TCR originated in an adult in good health. The sample here was peripheral blood, taken on day 0 of AZD1222 vaccination. The V gene is TRBV7-9, the J gene TRBJ1-1; D gene ambiguous. This CDR3 reads CASSPGLARTEAFF. CDR3 DNA sequence: TGTGCCAGCAGCCCGGGCCTGGCCCGCACTGAAGCTTTCTTT. Variable domain in full (rest from reference TRBV7-9 and TRBJ1-1): DTGVSQNPRHKITKRGQNVTFRCDPISEHNRLYWYRQTLGQGPEFLTYFQNEAQLEKSRLLSDRFSAERPKGSFSTLEIQRTEQGDSAMYLCASSPGLARTEAFFGQGTRLTVV.